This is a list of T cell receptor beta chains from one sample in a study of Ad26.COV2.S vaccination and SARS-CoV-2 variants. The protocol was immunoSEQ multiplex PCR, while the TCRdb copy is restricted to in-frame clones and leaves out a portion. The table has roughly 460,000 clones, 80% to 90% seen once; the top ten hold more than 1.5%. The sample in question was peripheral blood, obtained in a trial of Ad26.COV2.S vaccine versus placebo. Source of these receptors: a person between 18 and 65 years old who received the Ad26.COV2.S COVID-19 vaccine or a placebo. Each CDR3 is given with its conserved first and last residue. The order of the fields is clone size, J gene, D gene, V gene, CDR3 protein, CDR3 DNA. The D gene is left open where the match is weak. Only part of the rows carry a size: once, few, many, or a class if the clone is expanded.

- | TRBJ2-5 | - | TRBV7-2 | CASRTWGVPGETQYF | TGTGCCAGCAGGACGTGGGGGGTCCCGGGCGAGACCCAGTACTTC
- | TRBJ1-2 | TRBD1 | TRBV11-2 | CASSLGWDRDYGYTF | TGTGCCAGCAGCTTAGGATGGGACAGGGACTATGGCTACACCTTC
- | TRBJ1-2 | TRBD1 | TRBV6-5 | CASSLAGQGSYTF | TGTGCCAGCAGCCTTGCTGGACAGGGTAGCTACACCTTC
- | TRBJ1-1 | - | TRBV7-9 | CASSTDLNTEAFF | TGTGCCAGCAGCACGGATCTGAACACTGAAGCTTTCTTT
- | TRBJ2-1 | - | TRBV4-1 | CASSYDIHNEQFF | TGCGCCAGCAGCTACGACATCCACAATGAGCAGTTCTTC
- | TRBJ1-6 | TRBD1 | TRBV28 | CASSPTRQGIESPLHF | TGTGCCAGCAGTCCAACCCGACAGGGTATAGAATCACCCCTCCACTTT
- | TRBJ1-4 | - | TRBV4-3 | CASSRVRAVGEKLFF | TGCGCCAGCAGCAGGGTGAGGGCGGTAGGGGAAAAACTGTTTTTT
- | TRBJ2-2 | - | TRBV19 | CASSITVSPGELFF | TGTGCCAGTAGTATTACGGTTTCCCCCGGGGAGCTGTTTTTT
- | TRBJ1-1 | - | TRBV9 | CASSPPVDAEAFF | TGTGCCAGCAGCCCCCCGGTAGACGCTGAAGCTTTCTTT
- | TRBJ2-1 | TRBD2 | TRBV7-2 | CASSLAASSGGFSYNEQFF | TGTGCCAGCAGCTTAGCGGCATCTAGCGGGGGGTTCTCCTACAATGAGCAGTTCTTC
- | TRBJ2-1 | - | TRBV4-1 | CASSQPTRSSYNEQFF | TGCGCCAGCAGCCAACCGACTAGGAGCTCCTACAATGAGCAGTTCTTC
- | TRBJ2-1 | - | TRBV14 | CASSQGRGPYNEQFF | TGTGCCAGCAGCCAAGGACGGGGGCCTTACAATGAGCAGTTCTTC
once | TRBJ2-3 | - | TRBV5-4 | CASSSPLPTSTDTQYF | TGTGCCAGCAGCTCCCCACTGCCGACTAGCACAGATACGCAGTATTTT
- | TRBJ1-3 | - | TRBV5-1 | CASSLSMTSSYSGNTIYF | TGCGCCAGCAGCTTGAGCATGACATCCTCGTACTCTGGAAACACCATATATTTT
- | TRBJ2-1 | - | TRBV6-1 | CASSESPRDLQFF | TGTGCCAGCAGTGAGTCCCCCCGGGATCTGCAGTTCTTC
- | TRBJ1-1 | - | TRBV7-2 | CASSSEGGSATEAFF | TGTGCCAGCAGCTCCGAGGGGGGGAGTGCGACTGAAGCTTTCTTT
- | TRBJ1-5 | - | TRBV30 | CAWSVGLVLSNQPQHF | TGTGCCTGGAGTGTAGGTTTAGTCCTGAGCAATCAGCCCCAGCATTTT
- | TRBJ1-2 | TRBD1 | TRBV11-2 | CASSHRGTGYGYTF | TGTGCCAGCAGCCACAGGGGGACAGGGTATGGCTACACCTTC
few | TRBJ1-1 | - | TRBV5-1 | CASSRSGDSTEAFF | TGCGCCAGCAGTCGGTCAGGGGATAGCACTGAAGCTTTCTTT
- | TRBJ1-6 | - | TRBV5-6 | CASSSPVGQKSSYNSPLHF | TGTGCCAGCAGCTCCCCGGTTGGACAAAAGAGCTCCTATAATTCACCCCTCCACTTT
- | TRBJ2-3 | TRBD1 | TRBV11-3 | CASSWGLLAGGDTQYF | TGTGCCAGCAGCTGGGGGCTTCTAGCAGGGGGAGATACGCAGTATTTT
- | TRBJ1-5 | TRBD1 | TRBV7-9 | CASSLDRGPQPQHF | TGTGCCAGCAGCTTAGACAGGGGGCCTCAGCCCCAGCATTTT
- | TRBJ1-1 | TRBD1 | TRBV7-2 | CASSSGQGRNTEAFF | TGTGCCAGCAGCTCCGGACAGGGGAGGAACACTGAAGCTTTCTTT
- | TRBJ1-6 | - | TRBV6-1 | CASSEDLGQNSPLHF | TGTGCCAGCAGTGAAGACTTAGGACAGAATTCACCCCTCCACTTT
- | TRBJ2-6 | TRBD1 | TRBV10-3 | CAISRGQGAPGANVLTF | TGTGCCATCAGCCGCGGACAGGGGGCGCCTGGGGCCAACGTCCTGACTTTC
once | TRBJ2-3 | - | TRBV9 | CASSVADTDTQYF | TGTGCCAGCAGCGTGGCCGACACAGATACGCAGTATTTT
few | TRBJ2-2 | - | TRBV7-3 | CASSLTLTGELFF | TGTGCCAGCAGCTTAACGCTCACCGGGGAGCTGTTTTTT
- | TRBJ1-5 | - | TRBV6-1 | CASSGWADNSNQPQHF | TGTGCCAGCAGTGGATGGGCAGACAATAGCAATCAGCCCCAGCATTTT
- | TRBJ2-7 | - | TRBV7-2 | CASSPVRAVDEQYF | TGTGCCAGCAGCCCCGTTCGGGCAGTCGACGAGCAGTACTTC
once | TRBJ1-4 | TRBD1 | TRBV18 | CASSPGQATNEKLFF | TGTGCCAGCTCACCCGGACAGGCAACTAATGAAAAACTGTTTTTT
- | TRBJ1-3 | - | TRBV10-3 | CAISAGAGNTIYF | TGTGCCATCAGTGCGGGGGCTGGAAACACCATATATTTT
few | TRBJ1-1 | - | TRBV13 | CASSLGGPAFF | TGTGCCAGCAGCTTAGGAGGGCCCGCTTTCTTT
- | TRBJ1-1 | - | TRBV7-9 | CASRRDTEAFF | TGTGCCAGCAGGCGGGACACTGAAGCTTTCTTT
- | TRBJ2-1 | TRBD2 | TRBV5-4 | CASSPGLAGGNEQFF | TGTGCCAGCAGCCCTGGACTAGCGGGAGGCAATGAGCAGTTCTTC
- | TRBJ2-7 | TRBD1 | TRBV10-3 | CATSERTGSYEQYF | TGTGCCACTTCTGAGCGGACAGGTTCCTACGAGCAGTACTTC
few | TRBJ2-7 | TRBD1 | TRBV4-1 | CASSQEVSGQYSYEQYF | TGCGCCAGCAGCCAAGAAGTTTCGGGACAGTACTCCTACGAGCAGTACTTC
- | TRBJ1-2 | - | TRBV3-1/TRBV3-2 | CASSRLSSSYNYGYTF | TGTGCCAGCAGCCGTCTTTCTTCGTCATATAACTATGGCTACACCTTC
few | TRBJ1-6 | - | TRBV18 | CASSPAQPRYSPLHF | TGTGCCAGCTCACCAGCACAGCCCCGATATTCACCCCTCCACTTT
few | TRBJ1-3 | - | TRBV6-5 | CASSYRYGNTIYF | TGTGCCAGCAGTTACCGCTACGGAAACACCATATATTTT
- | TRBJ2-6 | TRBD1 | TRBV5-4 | CASGPQGAGANVLTF | TGTGCCAGCGGTCCACAGGGGGCTGGGGCCAACGTCCTGACTTTC
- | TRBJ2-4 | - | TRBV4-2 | CASSQPAKNIQYF | TGTGCCAGCAGCCAGCCCGCCAAAAACATTCAGTACTTC
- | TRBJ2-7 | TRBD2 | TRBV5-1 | CASAGGAYEQYF | TGCGCCAGCGCGGGGGGCGCTTACGAGCAGTACTTC
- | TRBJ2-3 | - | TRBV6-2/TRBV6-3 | CASSSNRLGDTQYF | TGTGCCAGCAGTTCCAACAGACTCGGAGATACGCAGTATTTT
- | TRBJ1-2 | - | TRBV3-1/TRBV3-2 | CASSSWGQRYTF | TGTGCCAGCAGCTCGTGGGGCCAACGCTACACCTTC
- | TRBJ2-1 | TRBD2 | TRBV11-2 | CASSLVWREGHNEQFF | TGTGCCAGCAGCTTAGTCTGGCGGGAGGGGCACAATGAGCAGTTCTTC
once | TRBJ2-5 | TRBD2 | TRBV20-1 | CSASLGGGETQYF | TGCAGTGCTAGTTTGGGGGGGGGAGAGACCCAGTACTTC
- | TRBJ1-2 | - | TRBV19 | CASSISGHLYGYTF | TGTGCCAGTAGTATATCTGGGCACCTCTATGGCTACACCTTC
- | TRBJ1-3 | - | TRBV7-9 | CASSKTTHSGNTIYF | TGTGCCAGCAGTAAAACCACCCACTCTGGAAACACCATATATTTT
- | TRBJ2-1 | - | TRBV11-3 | CASSLGLTTYNEQFF | TGTGCCAGCAGCTTAGGGCTTACAACCTACAATGAGCAGTTCTTC
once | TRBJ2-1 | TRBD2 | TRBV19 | CASSIGGRANEQFF | TGTGCCAGTAGTATAGGCGGGAGGGCGAATGAGCAGTTCTTC